The T cell receptor beta chain under discussion was sequenced for a study of graft-versus-host responses after intestinal transplantation. Assay used: immunoSEQ multiplex PCR; TCRdb lists only in-frame clones, some missing. The data show 75,000 to 100,000 clones, roughly 91% seen once. This clone was observed a single time. Its target is not known. Germline trimming cut 4 bases from V and 5 bases from J; bases unmatched to any gene: 14. The CDR3 extends over 17 amino acids. The germline CDR1 and CDR2 sequences are LNHDA and SQIVND (reference sequence). V and J are TRBV19 and TRBJ1-5, with 7 positions matching TRBD1. The sample here was unstimulated CD4+ T cells sorted from spleen or lymph node cells, taken before transplant. This clonotype was obtained from a human donor who was the organ donor for an intestinal transplant. CDR3 coding DNA: TGTGCCAGTAGTAGTCGAGACAGGGTTGTGTCTGATCAGCCCCAGCATTTT. It specifies CASSSRDRVVSDQPQHF.